The clone carrying this T cell receptor (beta chain) was detected a few times. This sample is drawn from a study of T-cell reconstitution after alpha-beta-depleted transplantation in children. This CDR3 region has 18 residues. CDR1 and CDR2 (germline): LGHNT, FRNRAP. V was pared by 6 bases and J by 6 bases, with 16 bases of the junction left unmatched. TCRbeta library construction was performed incorporating unique molecular identifiers. A single record per CDR3 protein comes from TCRdb applying MiXCR to the PCR reads. The sample has nearly 350,000 distinct CDR3 sequences; about 16% are singletons. This sample comprised PBMCs, mostly from graft donor cells, obtained 360 days after TCRalphabeta/CD19-depleted stem cell transplant. The chain links TRBV12-5 to TRBJ2-2; 10 positions match TRBD1. The receptor comes from a male patient between 2 and 9 years old who had a stem cell transplant for acute lymphoblastic leukemia, so the T cells may come from the graft donor. The CDR3 region is CASGLPLPGQGWSGELFF. The CDR3 nucleotides read TGTGCTAGTGGGCTACCCCTTCCGGGACAGGGGTGGTCCGGGGAGCTGTTTTTT.